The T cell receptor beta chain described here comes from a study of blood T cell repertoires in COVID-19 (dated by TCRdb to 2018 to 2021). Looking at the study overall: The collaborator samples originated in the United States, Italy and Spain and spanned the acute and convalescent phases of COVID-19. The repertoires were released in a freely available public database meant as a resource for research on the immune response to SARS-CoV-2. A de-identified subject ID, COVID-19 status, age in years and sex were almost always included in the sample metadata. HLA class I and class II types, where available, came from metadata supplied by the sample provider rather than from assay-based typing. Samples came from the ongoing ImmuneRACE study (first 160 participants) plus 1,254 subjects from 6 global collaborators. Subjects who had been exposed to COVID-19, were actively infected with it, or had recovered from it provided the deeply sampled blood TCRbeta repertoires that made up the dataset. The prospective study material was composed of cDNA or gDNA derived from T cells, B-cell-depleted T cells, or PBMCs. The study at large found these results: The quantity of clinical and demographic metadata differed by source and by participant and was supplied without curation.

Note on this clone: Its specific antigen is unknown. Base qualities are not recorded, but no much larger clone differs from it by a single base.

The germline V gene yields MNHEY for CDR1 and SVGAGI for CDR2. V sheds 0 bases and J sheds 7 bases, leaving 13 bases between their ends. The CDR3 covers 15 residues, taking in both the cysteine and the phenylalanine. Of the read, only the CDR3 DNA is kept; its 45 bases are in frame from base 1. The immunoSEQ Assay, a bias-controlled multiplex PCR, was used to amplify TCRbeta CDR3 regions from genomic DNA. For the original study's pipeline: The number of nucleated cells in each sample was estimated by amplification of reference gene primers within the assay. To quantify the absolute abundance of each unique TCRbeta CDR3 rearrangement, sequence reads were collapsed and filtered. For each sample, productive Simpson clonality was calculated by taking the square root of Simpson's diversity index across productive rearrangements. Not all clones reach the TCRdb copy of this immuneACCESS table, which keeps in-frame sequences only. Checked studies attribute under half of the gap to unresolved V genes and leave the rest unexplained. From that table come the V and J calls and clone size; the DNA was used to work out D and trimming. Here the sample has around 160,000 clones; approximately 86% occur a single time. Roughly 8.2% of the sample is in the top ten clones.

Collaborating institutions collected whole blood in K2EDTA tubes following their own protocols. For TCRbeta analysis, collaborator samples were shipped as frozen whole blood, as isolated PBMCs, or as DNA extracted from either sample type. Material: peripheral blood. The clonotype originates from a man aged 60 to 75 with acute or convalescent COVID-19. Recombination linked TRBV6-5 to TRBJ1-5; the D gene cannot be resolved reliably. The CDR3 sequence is CASSYSRTPGQPQHF. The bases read TGTGCCAGCAGTTACTCCCGGACCCCGGGACAGCCCCAGCATTTT.